This is a list of T cell receptor beta chains from one sample in a study of T cell responses to AZD1222 COVID-19 vaccine. Sequencing was performed with immunoSEQ multiplex PCR; in TCRdb, only in-frame clones are kept and a portion is missing. The sample carries 100,000 to 110,000 clones, around 87% recorded once. Specimen: peripheral blood, collected on day 0 of MenACWY control vaccination. These receptors were obtained from an adult in good health. Both conserved end residues are part of each CDR3. The D gene is left open where the match is weak. Clone size is shown for a subset of rows, as once, few, many or a class of expanded clone.

TRBD2	TRBV24-1	TRBJ2-3	.	TGTGCCACCAGTGACCCGGGACTAGTAAGCACAGATACGCAGTATTTT	CATSDPGLVSTDTQYF
TRBD2	TRBV4-1	TRBJ2-3	.	TGCGCCAGCAGCCAGATCCTAACTAGCGGGAGGAATTTT	CASSQILTSGRNF
.	TRBV12-3/TRBV12-4	TRBJ1-2	.	TGTGCCAGCAGTTTAAAAGTTTATGGCTACACCTTC	CASSLKVYGYTF
.	TRBV2	TRBJ1-2	once	TGTGCCAGCAGTGACCTATCCCAAGTTTTTGGCTACACCTTC	CASSDLSQVFGYTF
TRBD2	TRBV3-1/TRBV3-2	TRBJ2-3	.	TGTGCCAGCAGCCCCCTAGCGGGGGGAAGCACAGATACGCAGTATTTT	CASSPLAGGSTDTQYF
.	TRBV4-1	TRBJ2-1	.	TGCGCCAGCAGCCAGGGGGGGGCCAGCTCCTACAATGAGCAGTTCTTC	CASSQGGASSYNEQFF
TRBD1	TRBV10-1	TRBJ2-7	.	TGCGCCAGCAGTTTCGACAGGGGGGCCTACGAGCAGTACTTC	CASSFDRGAYEQYF
.	TRBV5-5	TRBJ2-1	once	TGTGCCAGCAGCTTCCCAGACCGGGAGCAGTTCTTC	CASSFPDREQFF
.	TRBV6-2/TRBV6-3	TRBJ2-7	.	TGTGCCAGCAGCAACCTCTACGAGCAGTACTTC	CASSNLYEQYF
TRBD1	TRBV24-1	TRBJ1-2	.	TGTGCCACCAGTGATTCTCAGGACAGGGCCTATGGCTACACCTTC	CATSDSQDRAYGYTF
.	TRBV7-2	TRBJ1-1	.	TGTGCCAGCAGCTTAGGACCTAAGCAGAACACTGAAGCTTTCTTT	CASSLGPKQNTEAFF